Below are 25 T cell receptor beta chains sequenced from a single sample in a study of T cells after yellow fever vaccination. TCRdb independently ran MiXCR on the 5' RACE reads; one entry per CDR3 protein. This sample has about 170,000 distinct CDR3 sequences, with approximately 10% found just once. Here the sequenced sample was CD8+ T cells sorted from PBMCs, taken 15 days after the yellow fever booster vaccination. The receptors come from a man younger than 35 who received the YFV17D yellow fever vaccine.

The rearrangement joins TRBV7-9 to TRBJ2-7; D possibly uses TRBD1 or TRBD2 (5 bases each). Between the trimmed V and J ends, which lost 5 bases and 7 bases, there was a span of 15 bases. Per germline, CDR1 SEHNR and CDR2 FQNEAQ (reference sequence). This CDR3 has 13 residues. The CDR3 DNA reads TGTGCCAGCAGCGACACCCCGGGACGGGAGCAGTACGTC. Translated: CASSDTPGREQYV.

This clonotype has only a few counts. The V gene is TRBV27, the J gene TRBJ2-2; tentative D call: TRBD2 (5 bases). V was shortened by 5 bases and J by 5 bases, with 18 bases between the two germline ends. This CDR3 region has 16 residues. The germline V gene encodes CDR1 MNHEY and CDR2 SMNVEV (reference sequence). The CDR3 nucleotides read TGTGCCAGCAGTCCCGACTCGGTAGCGAGGACCGGGGAGCTGTTTTTT. As protein: CASSPDSVARTGELFF.

The chain couples TRBV6-5 to TRBJ1-4, with TRBD1 matching 7 bases. Germline V CDR1 and CDR2: MNHEY, SVGAGI. J gave up 6 bases and V 10 bases, and 14 bases lay outside the gene matches. There are 15 residues in the CDR3. The CDR3 region is CATLKGRGLDEKLFF. CDR3 DNA: TGTGCCACCTTAAAAGGGAGGGGGCTCGATGAAAAACTGTTTTTT.

The chain links TRBV3-1 to TRBJ1-2, with TRBD1 identical over 9 bases. The CDR3 totals 16 residues. The germline gives CDR1 LGHDT, CDR2 YNNKEL (reference sequence). V shed 1 base, J shed 6 bases, and the junction held 9 bases outside the gene matches. The CDR3 DNA is TGTGCCAGCAGCCAAGGGCTAGGACAGGGGAAGAATGGCTACACCTTC. Translation gives CASSQGLGQGKNGYTF.

This clonotype was observed a handful of times. The V and J genes are TRBV29-1 and TRBJ2-6; TRBD2 might be the D (6 bases). CDR3 length equals 17 residues. Germline values: CDR1 SQVTM, CDR2 ANQGSEA. Trimming stripped 5 bases from V and 4 bases from J, with 21 bases between. The CDR3 DNA sequence: TGCAGCGTTAACGGGGGTGACTATTTAGCCGGGGCCAACGTCCTGACTTTC. Translation: CSVNGGDYLAGANVLTF.

The chain employs TRBV7-3 and TRBJ2-1; 16 bases line up with TRBD2. The V segment lost 6 bases and the J segment 0 bases; nucleotides outside the gene matches: 5. The CDR3 consists of 18 residues. Germline CDR1 reads SGHTA; CDR2 reads FQGTGA. This CDR3 reads CASSPGTSGGASYNEQFF. CDR3 bases: TGTGCCAGCAGTCCTGGGACTAGCGGGGGGGCCTCCTACAATGAGCAGTTCTTC.

The sample holds a few counts of this clonotype. This chain uses TRBV7-9 with TRBJ1-1; no clear D gene. Trimming cost V 6 bases and J 1 base, with 6 bases left between them. CDR1 and CDR2 from the germline V gene are SEHNR and FQNEAQ (reference sequence). This CDR3 is built from 12 residues. The CDR3 region is CASRRSNTEAFF. CDR3 bases: TGTGCCAGCAGACGTTCGAACACTGAAGCTTTCTTT.

This chain joins TRBV5-1 and TRBJ2-3, with TRBD2 matching over 7 bases. The V gene end was trimmed by 6 bases and the J gene end by 3 bases; junction bases not matched to a gene: 7. The germline V gene encodes CDR1 SGHRS and CDR2 YFSETQ. CDR3 length: 14 residues. Written as DNA, the CDR3 is TGCGCCAGCATGCGGCGGGGAGGGACAGATACGCAGTATTTT. Amino acids: CASMRRGGTDTQYF.

V and J are TRBV5-1 and TRBJ1-2; D call uncertain. This CDR3 is built from 14 residues. The V gene's germline CDR1 is SGHRS and CDR2 YFSETQ. Trimming cost V 1 base and J 0 bases, with 7 bases left between them. Written as DNA, the CDR3 is TGCGCCAGCAGCTTGCGGGGTACTAACTATGGCTACACCTTC. This gives the protein CASSLRGTNYGYTF.

This clonotype was seen only a few times. The rearrangement uses TRBV12-3 or TRBV12-4 and TRBJ2-2, with 9 nucleotides matching TRBD2. This CDR3 spans 17 amino acids. Trimming cost V 5 bases and J 2 bases; bases outside gene matches: 9. The CDR3 DNA sequence: TGTGCCAGCAGTCCAAAAGCGGGGGGCCCAAACACCGGGGAGCTGTTTTTT. This codes for CASSPKAGGPNTGELFF.

The V and J genes are TRBV7-6 and TRBJ2-7; 9 nucleotides agree with TRBD1. Germline V gene data show CDR1 as SGHVS and CDR2 as FNYEAQ. The length of the CDR3 is 15 residues. Trimming cost V 4 bases and J 5 bases; bases outside gene matches: 9. The CDR3 DNA follows: TGTGCCAGCAGCTCACCAGGGACAGGGCAGCACGAGCAGTACTTC. Translation gives CASSSPGTGQHEQYF.

This clonotype was seen only a few times. The rearrangement joins TRBV6-5 to TRBJ2-2; D tentatively fits TRBD1 or TRBD2 (6 bases each). Trimming pared 5 bases from V and 5 bases from J, leaving 15 bases between. This CDR3 is built from 15 residues. Germline-derived CDR1 and CDR2 are MNHEY and SVGAGI. The CDR3 sequence: CASSVWGAQTGELFF. CDR3 nucleotide sequence: TGTGCCAGCAGTGTCTGGGGGGCTCAGACCGGGGAGCTGTTTTTT.

The table lists this clonotype with many counts. The chain recombines TRBV7-9 with TRBJ1-1, with 11 nucleotides matching TRBD1. J was trimmed by 4 bases and V by 0 bases; bases with no gene match: 1. This CDR3 has 15 amino acids. Germline CDR1 and CDR2: SEHNR and FQNEAQ (reference sequence). The CDR3 is CASSLAGTGGTEAFF. DNA for the CDR3: TGTGCCAGCAGCTTAGCCGGGACAGGGGGCACTGAAGCTTTCTTT.

The V call is TRBV7-8, the J call TRBJ1-2; no reliable D call. V dropped 0 bases and J dropped 7 bases, with 9 bases sitting between them. Per germline, CDR1 SGHVS and CDR2 FQNEAQ. The CDR3 extends over 13 amino acids. The CDR3 sequence: CASSLAYPPGYTF. The CDR3 nucleotides are TGTGCCAGCAGCTTAGCGTATCCCCCTGGCTACACCTTC.

This clonotype showed up many times. V usage is TRBV28 and J usage is TRBJ1-1; possible D gene TRBD1, 6 bases. The germline V and J ends were trimmed by 5 bases and 8 bases, with 9 bases remaining between them. This CDR3 is 11 amino acids long. Germline V lookup: CDR1 MDHEN, CDR2 SYDVKM. Here the CDR3 reads CASSPGTEAFF. In DNA, the CDR3 is TGTGCCAGCAGTCCTGGGACAGAAGCTTTCTTT.

In its sample, this clonotype was seen a few times. The junction departs from germline at one end; a sequencing error may be responsible. The chain combines TRBV7-9 with TRBJ1-1; TRBD1 is a possible D gene (5 bases). This CDR3 contains 10 residues. Germline assignment: CDR1 SEHNR and CDR2 FQNEAQ (reference sequence). The CDR3 sequence is CASSFFDRVF. The CDR3 DNA is TGTGCCAGCAGCTTTTTTGACAGAGTCTTT.

V usage is TRBV7-9 and J usage is TRBJ2-2; 11 bases line up with TRBD2. The CDR3 extends over 18 amino acids. Germline lookup yields CDR1 SEHNR and CDR2 FQNEAQ (reference sequence). The V segment lost 3 bases and the J segment 2 bases; nucleotides outside the gene matches: 8. The CDR3 DNA is TGTGCCAGCAGCTTGCCGACTACTAGCGGGGGAAACACCGGGGAGCTGTTTTTT. This sequence encodes CASSLPTTSGGNTGELFF.

There are a few counts of this clonotype. This chain joins TRBV29-1 and TRBJ2-7, with D possibly being TRBD1 (6 bases). Germline CDR1 SQVTM, CDR2 ANQGSEA. Between the trimmed V and J ends, which lost 6 bases and 1 base, there was a span of 7 bases. The CDR3 totals 11 residues. CDR3: CSVGQSYEQYF. The CDR3, as DNA: TGCAGCGTCGGACAGTCCTACGAGCAGTACTTC.

This clonotype occurred many times. The V and J genes are TRBV10-3 and TRBJ2-7; no clear D. The germline CDR1 and CDR2 sequences are ENHRY and SYGVKD. V was cut by 0 bases and J by 2 bases, with 11 bases left in between. The CDR3 has 15 residues. In nucleotides, the CDR3 is TGTGCCATCAGTGAGTCGAGAACAACCCCCTACGAGCAGTACTTC. Translating it yields CAISESRTTPYEQYF.

This clonotype has at least ten counts. The chain carries TRBV5-1 and TRBJ2-1, with 9 bases aligning to TRBD2. This CDR3 is 15 amino acids long. The V gene's germline CDR1 is SGHRS and CDR2 YFSETQ. V shed 4 bases, J shed 6 bases, and the junction held 8 bases outside the gene matches. The CDR3, as DNA: TGCGCCAGCAGCACGGGACTAGCAACGATCAATGAGCAGTTCTTC. Protein: CASSTGLATINEQFF. The full variable domain, with the rest looked up from reference TRBV5-1 and TRBJ2-1, is KAGVTQTPRYLIKTRGQQVTLSCSPISGHRSVSWYQQTPGQGLQFLFEYFSETQRNKGNFPGRFSGRQFSNSRSEMNVSTLELGDSALYLCASSTGLATINEQFFGPGTRLTVL.

In its sample, this clonotype was seen a few times. The rearrangement joins TRBV2 to TRBJ2-7; the match to TRBD1 covers 9 bases. V lost 6 bases, J lost 6 bases, and 9 bases stayed unmatched. Germline V lookup: CDR1 SNHLY, CDR2 FYNNEI. This CDR3 has 14 residues. The CDR3 bases are TGTGCCAGCAGATCCGGGACAGGGTTTTCCGAGCAGTACTTC. Its protein product is CASRSGTGFSEQYF.

The chain employs TRBV6-1 and TRBJ2-1, with 7 bases lining up with TRBD1. Losses at the gene ends were 8 bases for V and 7 bases for J; bases not matched to a gene: 14. The CDR3 has 15 residues. Looked up from germline, CDR1 is MNHNS and CDR2 is SASEGT. The DNA for the CDR3 is TGTGCCAGCCGTTCTGGGCAGGGGGTTCGGAATGAGCAGTTCTTC. Encoded protein: CASRSGQGVRNEQFF.

V gene TRBV4-1 combines with J gene TRBJ2-7, with 9 bases lining up with TRBD1. Germline loops: CDR1 MGHRA, CDR2 YSYEKL. CDR3 size: 14 residues. Trimming at V came to 0 bases and at J to 4 bases, leaving 1 base not matched to a gene. The CDR3 spells CASSQEQGAYEQYV. CDR3 nucleotides: TGCGCCAGCAGCCAAGAACAGGGGGCGTACGAGCAGTACGTC.

This clonotype was picked up many times. The J gene is TRBJ1-2, the V gene TRBV12-5; TRBD1 aligns across 7 bases. Per the germline V gene, CDR1 is LGHNT and CDR2 is FRNRAP. The CDR3 length is 17 residues. Unmatched junction bases numbered 12, after V lost 1 base and J lost 4 bases. Written as DNA, the CDR3 is TGTGCTAGTGGTTTGGAAACTGGACAGGCCGACCCCTATGGCTACACCTTC. Amino acid sequence: CASGLETGQADPYGYTF.

This clonotype was seen more than once but under ten times. V usage is TRBV6-5 and J usage is TRBJ1-5; no reliable D call. Per the germline V gene, CDR1 is MNHEY and CDR2 is SVGAGI. The CDR3 is 14 residues long. V dropped 6 bases and J dropped 0 bases, with 9 bases sitting between them. The CDR3: CASRTGDSNQPQHF. CDR3 in DNA: TGTGCCAGCAGAACCGGGGATAGCAATCAGCCCCAGCATTTT.